This TCR beta chain was observed in a study of shared clonotypes between healthy human individuals. Study as a whole: Used for every donor were three CD4 naive, three CD4 memory, two CD8 naive and one CD8 memory plate. The study, taken as a whole, reports: Sequencing depth was predicted to influence how clonotypes are shared among donors.

Turning to this clone: Its cognate antigen is unknown.

From germline, CDR1 is SGHRS and CDR2 YFSETQ. This CDR3 has 13 residues. V shed 2 bases and J shed 6 bases, with 8 bases lying between them. Sequencing used immunoSEQ multiplex PCR; TCRdb keeps in-frame clones, though not all of them. This table has hundreds of thousands of clones, approximately 96% appearing once. Terminally differentiated effector memory CD45RA+ cells were excluded by CCR7 positive selection of CD45RO-negative cells. Sequencing was performed on naive CD8+ T cells sorted from blood. J is TRBJ2-2 and V is TRBV5-1, with D maybe TRBD1 (5 bases). The sequence derives from a woman aged 25 to 39 in good health. The CDR3 DNA reads TGCGCCAGCAGCTTAAAGGGGTCCGGGGAGCTGTTTTTT. Its protein is CASSLKGSGELFF.